This T cell receptor beta chain is from a study of early stage breast cancer tumors. Study information: Most invasive tumors, twelve of 16, were ER+/PR+/HER2-. Each sample averaged about 9.4-fold read coverage.

Germline V lookup: CDR1 LNHDA, CDR2 SQIVND (reference sequence). Trimming removed 3 bases at V and 3 bases at J, with 9 bases between. The length of the CDR3 is 14 residues. Points on this clone: Its antigen is currently unknown.

Regarding the study as a whole: Compared with adjacent normal breast, tumors showed approximately 2.5-fold denser, more clonal T cells. Enriched TCRB sequences shared across patients were mostly commonly generated sequences.

Generated by immunoSEQ multiplex PCR, the TCRdb table keeps only in-frame clones and is missing some. The sample holds some 20,000 clones; around four fifths are singletons and the top ten take approximately 1.8%. This TCR was sampled from a person aged 65 to 85 with breast cancer. The sample was blood. The J gene is TRBJ1-5, the V gene TRBV19; no definite D call. The CDR3 nucleotides are TGTGCCAGTAGTATGCAGGCTAACAATCAGCCCCAGCATTTT. It translates to CASSMQANNQPQHF.